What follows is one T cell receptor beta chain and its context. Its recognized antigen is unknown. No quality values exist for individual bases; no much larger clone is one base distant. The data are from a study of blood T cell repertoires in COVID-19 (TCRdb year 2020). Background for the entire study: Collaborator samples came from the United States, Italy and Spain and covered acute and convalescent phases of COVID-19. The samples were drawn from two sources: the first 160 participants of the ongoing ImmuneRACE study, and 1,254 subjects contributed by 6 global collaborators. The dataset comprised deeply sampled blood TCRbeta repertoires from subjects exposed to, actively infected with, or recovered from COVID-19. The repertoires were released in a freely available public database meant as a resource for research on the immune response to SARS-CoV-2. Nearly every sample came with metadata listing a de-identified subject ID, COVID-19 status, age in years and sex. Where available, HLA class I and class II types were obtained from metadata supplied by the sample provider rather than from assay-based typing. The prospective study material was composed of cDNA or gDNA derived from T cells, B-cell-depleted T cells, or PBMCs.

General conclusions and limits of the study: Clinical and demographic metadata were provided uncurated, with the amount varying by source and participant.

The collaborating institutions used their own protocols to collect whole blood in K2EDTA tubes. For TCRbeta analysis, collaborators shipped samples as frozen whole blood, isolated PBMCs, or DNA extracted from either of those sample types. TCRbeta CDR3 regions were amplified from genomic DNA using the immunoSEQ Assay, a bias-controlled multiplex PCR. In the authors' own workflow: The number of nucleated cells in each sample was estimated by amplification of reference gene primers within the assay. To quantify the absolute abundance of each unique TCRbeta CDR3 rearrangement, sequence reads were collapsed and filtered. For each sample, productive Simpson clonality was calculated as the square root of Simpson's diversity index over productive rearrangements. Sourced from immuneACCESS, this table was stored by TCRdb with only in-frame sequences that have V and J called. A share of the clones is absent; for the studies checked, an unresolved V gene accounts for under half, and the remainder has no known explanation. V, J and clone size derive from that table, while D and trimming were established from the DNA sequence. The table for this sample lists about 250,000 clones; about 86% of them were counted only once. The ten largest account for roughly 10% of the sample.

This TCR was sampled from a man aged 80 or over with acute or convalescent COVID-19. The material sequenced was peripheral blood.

The CDR3 protein: CASSLGSVRVGNTIYF. The DNA reads as follows: TGTGCCAGCAGCTTAGGGTCGGTCAGGGTCGGAAACACCATATATTTT. Rearrangement joined TRBV7-9 to TRBJ1-3; the best D guess is TRBD1, with 5 bases matching. V and J are truncated by 1 base and 4 bases respectively, leaving an intervening sequence of 14 bases. The CDR3 holds 16 amino acids from the cysteine to the phenylalanine. The DNA shown is the 48-base CDR3, in frame from base 1. CDR1 and CDR2 were assigned from the germline V gene (reference sequence) as SEHNR and FQNEAQ.